The 29 T cell receptor beta chains reported below all come from one sample, sequenced in a study of CD8+ T cells in alopecia areata. Treatment reported: oral pan-JAK inhibitor, 5-10 mg twice daily. As the sequencing template, cDNA was produced by extracting RNA and reverse transcribing it. The data were produced by immunoSEQ multiplex PCR, yet TCRdb's version contains in-frame clones alone and is incomplete. Among fewer than 250,000 clones listed, 60% to 70% were seen once. The source was CD4+ T cells sorted from blood, collected at week 4, from a patient treated with tofacitinib. The receptors stem from a human donor with alopecia areata.

V gene TRBV4-2 combines with J gene TRBJ2-3; perhaps D is TRBD1 or TRBD2 (5 bases each). Germline V CDR1 and CDR2: LGHNA, YNFKEQ. Trimming removed 4 bases at V and 1 base at J, with 9 bases between. The CDR3 has 14 amino acids. CDR3 loop: CASSPRDRTDTQYF. CDR3 sequence (DNA): TGTGCCAGCAGCCCAAGGGACCGCACAGATACGCAGTATTTT.

The chain links TRBV6-5 to TRBJ2-3; a possible D gene is TRBD2 (6 bases). CDR3 size: 13 residues. Between the trimmed V and J ends, which lost 6 bases and 8 bases, there was a span of 15 bases. Germline V gene data show CDR1 as MNHEY and CDR2 as SVGAGI. CDR3 coding DNA: TGTGCCAGCAGGGAGAGGGGAGGAGGTACGCAGTATTTT. Translated: CASRERGGGTQYF.

This chain joins TRBV28 and TRBJ1-5; a possible D gene is TRBD1 (6 bases). The CDR3 contains 14 residues. With 6 bases removed from V and 3 bases from J, the gap between germline ends came to 12 bases. Germline V CDR1 and CDR2: MDHEN, SYDVKM. For the CDR3, the DNA is TGTGCCAGCAGCTACAGGGCTAACAATCAGCCCCAGCATTTT. Its protein is CASSYRANNQPQHF.

The chain links TRBV15 to TRBJ1-4; TRBD1 agrees at 8 bases. CDR1 is LNHNV and CDR2 is YYDKDF in the germline V gene (reference sequence). The CDR3 runs 14 residues. V shed 3 bases and J 10 bases; nucleotides not matched to a gene: 7. The CDR3 nucleotides are TGTGCCACCAGCAGGGACAGGGAGTCCCGAAAACTGTTTTTT. This sequence encodes CATSRDRESRKLFF.

This clone was recorded only once. V and J are TRBV6-5 and TRBJ1-2; D is possibly TRBD1 (6 bases). This CDR3 is 13 amino acids long. Per the germline V gene, CDR1 is MNHEY and CDR2 is SVGAGI. V was shortened by 10 bases and J by 2 bases, with 14 bases between the two germline ends. CDR3 DNA: TGTGCCACCAGCCCCGGACAGAACTATGGCTACACCTTC. Its protein is CATSPGQNYGYTF.

The chain is built from TRBV5-1 and TRBJ1-5, with 8 bases aligning to TRBD1. CDR1 and CDR2 from the germline V gene are SGHRS and YFSETQ. The CDR3 covers 16 residues. V was pared by 4 bases and J by 0 bases, with 6 bases of the junction left unmatched. CDR3 sequence: CASSPTGGISNQPQHF. The CDR3 coding sequence is TGCGCCAGCAGCCCCACAGGGGGGATTAGCAATCAGCCCCAGCATTTT.

This clone was picked up a small number of times. The chain has TRBV28 and TRBJ1-2; D may be TRBD1 (6 bases). The V end was cut by 5 bases, the J end by 5 bases, with 15 bases between. Germline CDR1 MDHEN, CDR2 SYDVKM. CDR3 size: 14 residues. The DNA of the CDR3 is TGTGCCAGCAGTAAGGCGGGGGCCATGTATGGCTACACCTTC. The encoded protein is CASSKAGAMYGYTF.

The chain is built from TRBV4-1 and TRBJ2-6; D assignment may be TRBD1 or TRBD2 (5 bases each). V lost 2 bases and J 0 bases, leaving 14 bases between the germline ends. There are 18 residues in the CDR3. Looked up from germline, CDR1 is MGHRA and CDR2 is YSYEKL. The CDR3 bases are TGCGCCAGCAGCCAAAGGTCAGGGACCACCTCTGGGGCCAACGTCCTGACTTTC. It is translated as CASSQRSGTTSGANVLTF.

This chain links TRBV6-5 with TRBJ1-2; no clear D gene. V was trimmed by 6 bases and J by 3 bases, leaving 14 bases between them. This CDR3 contains 14 residues. In germline, CDR1 is MNHEY, CDR2 SVGAGI. CDR3 coding DNA: TGTGCCAGCAGCCTTTCCGCTTGGGACTATGGCTACACCTTC. This gives the protein CASSLSAWDYGYTF.

This chain uses TRBV7-9 with TRBJ2-5, with D perhaps matching TRBD2 (6 bases). This CDR3 is built from 18 residues. Germline CDR1 is SEHNR and CDR2 is FQNEAQ (reference sequence). V dropped 1 base and J dropped 7 bases, with 25 bases sitting between them. In DNA, the CDR3 is TGTGCCAGCAGCTTAGGTGGAGGGGTCGGAGTGAGCTGGGGGACCCAGTACTTC. Amino acid sequence: CASSLGGGVGVSWGTQYF.

The chain combines TRBV4-3 with TRBJ2-3, with D hard to call. Trimming took 1 base from V and 5 from J, leaving 10 bases between them. Germline CDR1 LGHNA, CDR2 YSLEER. The CDR3 covers 14 residues. This chain's CDR3 is CASSQGNPGDTQYF. The CDR3 DNA is TGCGCCAGCAGCCAAGGAAACCCTGGAGATACGCAGTATTTT.

This clone was picked up a small number of times. The chain joins TRBV4-2 to TRBJ2-1; D ambiguous. Trimming cost V 1 base and J 0 bases, with 10 bases left between them. The germline V gene encodes CDR1 LGHNA and CDR2 YNFKEQ. The CDR3 runs 16 residues. In nucleotides, the CDR3 is TGTGCCAGCAGCCAAGGAGCTAATCCCTCCTACAATGAGCAGTTCTTC. Translation gives CASSQGANPSYNEQFF.

The chain recombines TRBV27 with TRBJ2-5, with 16 bases that match TRBD2. J was trimmed by 5 bases and V by 5 bases; bases with no gene match: 8. The CDR3 covers 17 residues. CDR1 MNHEY and CDR2 SMNVEV come from the germline V gene (reference sequence). The CDR3 sequence is CASSQGPGLAGGETQYF. CDR3 coding DNA: TGTGCCAGCAGTCAAGGACCGGGACTAGCGGGAGGGGAGACCCAGTACTTC.

The CDR3: CASSLASDYRNTGEQYF. The CDR3 nucleotides are TGCGCCAGCAGCTTGGCCTCGGATTATAGAAACACGGGCGAGCAGTACTTC. V usage is TRBV5-1 and J usage is TRBJ2-7; no clear D. Germline CDR1 is SGHRS and CDR2 is YFSETQ. With 0 bases removed from V and 6 bases from J, the gap between germline ends came to 22 bases. This CDR3 has 17 residues.

This chain links TRBV29-1 with TRBJ2-3, with D hard to call. V was shortened by 4 bases and J by 0 bases, with 17 bases between the two germline ends. CDR1 SQVTM and CDR2 ANQGSEA come from the germline V gene. The CDR3 sequence is 16 residues long. CDR3 nucleotides: TGCAGCGTTGCAGCCCTCGGGCTCGCTAGCACAGATACGCAGTATTTT. Its translation is CSVAALGLASTDTQYF.

The gene calls are TRBV9 and TRBJ2-7; D possibly corresponds to TRBD1 (6 bases). The germline V gene encodes CDR1 SGDLS and CDR2 YYNGEE. Trimming stripped 3 bases from V and 4 bases from J, with 17 bases between. CDR3 length: 15 amino acids. This CDR3 is CASSGRTELMYEQYF. The CDR3 nucleotides are TGTGCCAGCAGCGGAAGGACAGAGCTTATGTACGAGCAGTACTTC.

This clone has only a few counts. The V and J genes are TRBV6-5 and TRBJ1-2; D is unclear. This CDR3 is built from 13 residues. Trimming removed 4 bases from V and 2 bases from J, with 8 bases in between. Germline-derived CDR1 and CDR2 are MNHEY and SVGAGI. The CDR3 coding sequence is TGTGCCAGCAGTTCCGTAGGGAACTATGGCTACACCTTC. This encodes CASSSVGNYGYTF.

This rearrangement joins TRBV2 to TRBJ2-1, with TRBD2 as a possible D gene (6 bases). Germline V gene lookup returns CDR1 SNHLY and CDR2 FYNNEI. This CDR3 region has 13 residues. Trimming removed 6 bases from V and 8 bases from J, with 14 bases in between. Here the CDR3 reads CASSETSFDEQFF. The CDR3 nucleotides read TGTGCCAGCAGCGAGACTAGTTTCGATGAGCAGTTCTTC.

The rearrangement joins TRBV30 to TRBJ1-2; D perhaps matches TRBD1 (5 bases). This CDR3 is 12 amino acids long. The V gene lost 2 bases and the J gene lost 7 bases, with 11 bases spanning the gap. Per the germline V gene, CDR1 is GTSNPN and CDR2 is SVGIG (reference sequence). The chain's CDR3 is CAWSSGRFGYTF. The CDR3 DNA follows: TGTGCCTGGAGTTCAGGGAGGTTTGGCTACACCTTC.

V usage is TRBV30 and J usage is TRBJ2-6, with no clear D. Germline CDR1 reads GTSNPN; CDR2 reads SVGIG (reference sequence). Trimming took off 4 bases at V and 4 bases at J, with 8 bases between the two ends. There are 13 residues in the CDR3. The CDR3 loop is CAWKHPGANVLTF. CDR3 in DNA: TGTGCCTGGAAACACCCCGGGGCCAACGTCCTGACTTTC.

The rearrangement links TRBV9 to TRBJ2-1, with 9 bases that match TRBD2. V shed 2 bases and J 6 bases; nucleotides not matched to a gene: 3. This CDR3 has 14 residues. Germline values: CDR1 SGDLS, CDR2 YYNGEE. The CDR3 DNA reads TGTGCCAGCAGCGTTTTGACTAGCGGCAATGAGCAGTTCTTC. This sequence encodes CASSVLTSGNEQFF.

The J gene is TRBJ2-7, the V gene TRBV29-1, with 12 bases aligning to TRBD2. Germline loops: CDR1 SQVTM, CDR2 ANQGSEA. The CDR3 has 12 amino acids. After removal of 5 bases from V and 9 bases from J, the junction contained 5 bases not matched to a gene. The CDR3 spells CSVRTSGTRQYF. In DNA, the CDR3 is TGCAGCGTTCGGACTAGCGGGACGAGGCAGTACTTC.

This clone was found a few times. The chain combines TRBV7-6 with TRBJ2-6; 10 bases are a match to TRBD1. The germline V gene encodes CDR1 SGHVS and CDR2 FNYEAQ. With 5 bases clipped from V and 0 bases from J, the junction kept 10 bases outside the gene matches. The length of the CDR3 is 19 residues. Written as DNA, the CDR3 is TGTGCCAGCAGCCCAAGGACAGGGGGACTCATCTCTGGGGCCAACGTCCTGACTTTC. This sequence encodes CASSPRTGGLISGANVLTF.

This rearrangement joins TRBV6-1 to TRBJ2-5; D gene uncertain. This CDR3 region has 13 residues. Between the trimmed V and J ends, which lost 1 base and 4 bases, there was a span of 7 bases. Germline V gene data show CDR1 as MNHNS and CDR2 as SASEGT. The CDR3 loop is CASSEGFGETQYF. CDR3 DNA: TGTGCCAGCAGTGAAGGGTTTGGAGAGACCCAGTACTTC.

This clone came up a few times. The chain combines TRBV5-1 with TRBJ1-2, with a possible D match to TRBD1 (6 bases). The V gene lost 1 base and the J gene lost 0 bases, with 10 bases spanning the gap. Germline values: CDR1 SGHRS, CDR2 YFSETQ. This CDR3 region has 15 residues. The CDR3 spells CASSLWGHPNYGYTF. CDR3 nucleotides: TGCGCCAGCAGCTTGTGGGGACACCCTAACTATGGCTACACCTTC.

The rearrangement uses TRBV5-1 and TRBJ2-2; the match to TRBD1 covers 7 bases. Germline V lookup: CDR1 SGHRS, CDR2 YFSETQ. The CDR3 runs 15 residues. J was trimmed by 4 bases and V by 5 bases; bases with no gene match: 8. In nucleotides, the CDR3 is TGCGCCAGCAGTGCAAGTAGGGGGCCCACCGGGGAGCTGTTTTTT. It encodes CASSASRGPTGELFF.

This rearrangement joins TRBV29-1 to TRBJ1-1; TRBD1 might be the D (5 bases). CDR3 size: 11 residues. V was trimmed by 8 bases and J by 6 bases, leaving 13 bases between them. Germline lookup yields CDR1 SQVTM and CDR2 ANQGSEA. The CDR3 DNA sequence: TGCAGCCCCTCCCGGGGGGCTGAAGCTTTCTTT. Translation gives CSPSRGAEAFF.

In this sample, this clone turned up a few times. The CDR3 region is CASRPTSERSGTQYF. CDR3 DNA sequence: TGTGCCAGCAGGCCCACTAGCGAGAGATCGGGGACCCAGTACTTC. This chain uses TRBV2 with TRBJ2-5; TRBD2 aligns across 7 bases. The CDR3 is 15 amino acids. Germline V gene sequence: CDR1 SNHLY, CDR2 FYNNEI. V was clipped by 6 bases and J by 7 bases; unmatched bases: 14. Full variable domain (missing parts from reference TRBV2 and TRBJ2-5): EPEVTQTPSHQVTQMGQEVILRCVPISNHLYFYWYRQILGQKVEFLVSFYNNEISEKSEIFDDQFSVERPDGSNFTLKIRSTKLEDSAMYFCASRPTSERSGTQYFGPGTRLLVL.

The table lists this clone with a count of one. The chain carries TRBV2 and TRBJ2-5, with TRBD1 matching 7 bases. The CDR3 consists of 14 residues. Trimming at V came to 4 bases and at J to 2 bases, leaving 4 bases not matched to a gene. Germline CDR1 is SNHLY and CDR2 is FYNNEI. In nucleotides, the CDR3 is TGTGCCAGCAGTGTTTTCAGGGGGCAAGAGACCCAGTACTTC. Translated: CASSVFRGQETQYF.